This T cell receptor (beta chain) appears in the sequencing data of a study of cytomegalovirus exposure and HLA in healthy donors. The study's findings and limits: Because they were indistinguishable, some V segments, including TRBV6-2 and TRBV6-3, were excluded. As a later analysis revealed, most CMV-associated TCR beta chains appeared HLA-restricted. Among TCR beta chains, those listed as cytomegalovirus-associated numbered fewer than 200.

This CDR3 region has 15 residues. With V trimmed by 7 bases and J by 1 base, 9 bases remained unmatched. Germline V gives CDR1 SGHRS, CDR2 YFSETQ. 60 Vbeta and 13 Jbeta primers were used in PCR. In the source study's methods: Counted up in a later analysis, unique TCR beta chains came to about 80 million, with around 12 million shared. Sequenced by immunoSEQ multiplex PCR; TCRdb stores in-frame clones only, minus some. V and J calls and clone size are given by that table; D and trimming were obtained from the DNA. The sample includes roughly 100,000 clones, roughly four fifths of them seen just once. On this clone itself: What it binds is unknown.

This TCR was recovered from a female donor in good health and CMV-seropositive. The J gene is TRBJ1-1, the V gene TRBV5-1; TRBD1 matches at 8 bases. Input material: PBMCs. For the CDR3, the DNA is TGCGCCAGCTCAAACAGGACAGGGAGGAACACTGAAGCTTTCTTT. Residues: CASSNRTGRNTEAFF. Variable domain in full (rest from reference TRBV5-1 and TRBJ1-1): KAGVTQTPRYLIKTRGQQVTLSCSPISGHRSVSWYQQTPGQGLQFLFEYFSETQRNKGNFPGRFSGRQFSNSRSEMNVSTLELGDSALYLCASSNRTGRNTEAFFGQGTRLTVV.